This is a list of T cell receptor beta chains from one sample in a study of CD4 T cells in relation to SARS-CoV-2 and coronaviruses. Method: immunoSEQ multiplex PCR; TCRdb's copy keeps in-frame clones and lacks some. The table records about 38,000 clones, roughly 80% of them present only once. Their antigens remain unidentified. The sequencing input was memory CD4+ T cells from PBMCs, cultured in vitro. The receptor set was obtained from an adult with COVID-19. Both conserved end residues are part of each CDR3. D genes are given only for firm matches. For some rows the clone size is stated as once, few or many, or as a class when expanded; others skip it.

CDR3nt: TGTGCCAGCAGCGTTTCCGTCGCCGAGTACGAGCAGTACTTC
CDR3aa: CASSVSVAEYEQYF
j_gene: TRBJ2-7
v_gene: TRBV9
d_gene: -
abundance: -

CDR3nt: TGTGCCAGCAGCTCACCCAGGTGGAGCGGTTACCCCTACGAGCAGTACTTC
CDR3aa: CASSSPRWSGYPYEQYF
j_gene: TRBJ2-7
v_gene: TRBV9
d_gene: -
abundance: -

CDR3nt: TGTGCCAGCAGGCGTAACACTGAAGCTTTCTTT
CDR3aa: CASRRNTEAFF
j_gene: TRBJ1-1
v_gene: TRBV27
d_gene: -
abundance: -

CDR3nt: TGTGCCAGTACCCCACAGGCCAGGGGTGCACCCCTCCACTTT
CDR3aa: CASTPQARGAPLHF
j_gene: TRBJ1-6
v_gene: TRBV19
d_gene: -
abundance: -

CDR3nt: TGTGCCAGCAGCCGGTTCTCCCTACAGGAGAACACCGGGGAGCTGTTTTTT
CDR3aa: CASSRFSLQENTGELFF
j_gene: TRBJ2-2
v_gene: TRBV3-1/TRBV3-2
d_gene: -
abundance: -

CDR3nt: TGTGCCAGCAGTTACTTAGCGGGGTCCTACAATGAGCAGTTCTTC
CDR3aa: CASSYLAGSYNEQFF
j_gene: TRBJ2-1
v_gene: TRBV6-5
d_gene: TRBD2
abundance: -

CDR3nt: TGTGCCAGCAGCGGTGGACTAGCGGGAGCAGTGGAGACCCAGTACTTC
CDR3aa: CASSGGLAGAVETQYF
j_gene: TRBJ2-5
v_gene: TRBV14
d_gene: TRBD2
abundance: -

CDR3nt: TGTGCCAGCAGCGCGGGACTAGCGGGAGGGACCTACAATGAGCAGTTCTTC
CDR3aa: CASSAGLAGGTYNEQFF
j_gene: TRBJ2-1
v_gene: TRBV7-2
d_gene: TRBD2
abundance: -

CDR3nt: TGTGCCAGCAGCTGGGGACAGAGCCTCAATCAGCCCCAGCATTTT
CDR3aa: CASSWGQSLNQPQHF
j_gene: TRBJ1-5
v_gene: TRBV28
d_gene: TRBD1
abundance: -

CDR3nt: TGTGCTAGTGGTTTCAGTAATCACGGCTACACCTTC
CDR3aa: CASGFSNHGYTF
j_gene: TRBJ1-2
v_gene: TRBV12-5
d_gene: -
abundance: few

CDR3nt: TGTGCCAGCAGCTTAGGTTGGGGGCTGGGGGCCAACGTCCTGACTTTC
CDR3aa: CASSLGWGLGANVLTF
j_gene: TRBJ2-6
v_gene: TRBV11-2
d_gene: -
abundance: -

CDR3nt: TGTGCCAGTAGTATAGCCCGGACAGGCACTGAAGCTTTCTTT
CDR3aa: CASSIARTGTEAFF
j_gene: TRBJ1-1
v_gene: TRBV19
d_gene: TRBD1
abundance: -

CDR3nt: TGTGCTAGTGGGTACAGCAACTATGGCTACACCTTC
CDR3aa: CASGYSNYGYTF
j_gene: TRBJ1-2
v_gene: TRBV12-5
d_gene: -
abundance: -

CDR3nt: TGCAGTGCTCCGGTGAGGGAGACCCAGTACTTC
CDR3aa: CSAPVRETQYF
j_gene: TRBJ2-5
v_gene: TRBV20-1
d_gene: -
abundance: -

CDR3nt: TGCGCCAGCACCCCGACAGGGGGCGACTATGGCTACACCTTC
CDR3aa: CASTPTGGDYGYTF
j_gene: TRBJ1-2
v_gene: TRBV5-1
d_gene: TRBD1
abundance: few

CDR3nt: TGCAGCGTTGAGACTAGCGGGTCTTCCTACAATGAGCAGTTCTTC
CDR3aa: CSVETSGSSYNEQFF
j_gene: TRBJ2-1
v_gene: TRBV29-1
d_gene: TRBD2
abundance: -

CDR3nt: TGTGCCTGGAGAGGAGGGCCCTTCCTTATGAACACTGAAGCTTTCTTT
CDR3aa: CAWRGGPFLMNTEAFF
j_gene: TRBJ1-1
v_gene: TRBV30
d_gene: -
abundance: few

CDR3nt: TGTGCCAGCAGCGTCGCCCTGTTGGCGGGAGGTACAGATACGCAGTATTTT
CDR3aa: CASSVALLAGGTDTQYF
j_gene: TRBJ2-3
v_gene: TRBV9
d_gene: TRBD2
abundance: -

CDR3nt: TGTGCCAGCAGCGTAGGAATGGGGGCTGCAGTCATCAGGGGGGTGTACACCGGGGAGCTGTTTTTT
CDR3aa: CASSVGMGAAVIRGVYTGELFF
j_gene: TRBJ2-2
v_gene: TRBV9
d_gene: -
abundance: -

CDR3nt: TGTGCCAGCAGTTGGACTAGCGGGAGCACAGATACGCAGTATTTT
CDR3aa: CASSWTSGSTDTQYF
j_gene: TRBJ2-3
v_gene: TRBV6-5
d_gene: TRBD2
abundance: few

CDR3nt: TGTGCCAGTAGTATGGGGCCTAGCGGGAGTTATGAGCAGTTCTTC
CDR3aa: CASSMGPSGSYEQFF
j_gene: TRBJ2-1
v_gene: TRBV19
d_gene: TRBD2
abundance: -

CDR3nt: TGTGCCAGCACGGCAACAGGAGGAGGAGAGACCCAGTACTTC
CDR3aa: CASTATGGGETQYF
j_gene: TRBJ2-5
v_gene: TRBV2
d_gene: -
abundance: -

CDR3nt: TGTGCCAGCAGCGTAGCCCCCAATCAGCCCCAGCATTTT
CDR3aa: CASSVAPNQPQHF
j_gene: TRBJ1-5
v_gene: TRBV9
d_gene: -
abundance: few

CDR3nt: TGTGCCAGCAGCTTACACCAGGGAAACACTGAAGCTTTCTTT
CDR3aa: CASSLHQGNTEAFF
j_gene: TRBJ1-1
v_gene: TRBV7-3
d_gene: -
abundance: -

CDR3nt: TGTGCAAGTCGCTTAGTACGAGGGGACAGGTTACCGGGGGAGCTGTTTTTT
CDR3aa: CASRLVRGDRLPGELFF
j_gene: TRBJ2-2
v_gene: TRBV12-2
d_gene: -
abundance: -

CDR3nt: TGTGCCAGCATTCAGGTCCCCAACACCGGGGAGCTGTTTTTT
CDR3aa: CASIQVPNTGELFF
j_gene: TRBJ2-2
v_gene: TRBV6-5
d_gene: -
abundance: -

CDR3nt: TGTGCCAGCAGCTTAGGAAACCAAGAGACCCAGTACTTC
CDR3aa: CASSLGNQETQYF
j_gene: TRBJ2-5
v_gene: TRBV5-5
d_gene: -
abundance: -

CDR3nt: TGTGCCACCAGTGATCGGGTCGGCGGGGGATACAATGAGCAGTTCTTC
CDR3aa: CATSDRVGGGYNEQFF
j_gene: TRBJ2-1
v_gene: TRBV24-1
d_gene: TRBD2
abundance: -

CDR3nt: TGTGCCATCAGAAGTCAGGGGGGCGATGAGCAGTTCTTC
CDR3aa: CAIRSQGGDEQFF
j_gene: TRBJ2-1
v_gene: TRBV10-3
d_gene: -
abundance: -

CDR3nt: TGTGCCAGCAGCCAGGGAGATACGCAGTATTTT
CDR3aa: CASSQGDTQYF
j_gene: TRBJ2-3
v_gene: TRBV3-1/TRBV3-2
d_gene: -
abundance: -

CDR3nt: TGTGCCAGCAGCGAGACGGGCCTGCTCCACGAGCAGTACTTC
CDR3aa: CASSETGLLHEQYF
j_gene: TRBJ2-7
v_gene: TRBV9
d_gene: -
abundance: -

CDR3nt: TGCGCCAGCAGCGGGGTAGGGGCAGGGCCCACTGAAGCTTTCTTT
CDR3aa: CASSGVGAGPTEAFF
j_gene: TRBJ1-1
v_gene: TRBV5-1
d_gene: -
abundance: -

CDR3nt: TGTGCCAGCAGCGGGCGGGACGGCTTCAATTCACCCCTCCACTTT
CDR3aa: CASSGRDGFNSPLHF
j_gene: TRBJ1-6
v_gene: TRBV7-9
d_gene: -
abundance: -

CDR3nt: TGTGCCAGCAGCCAAGGTGCAGGGGCAATGAACACTGAAGCTTTCTTT
CDR3aa: CASSQGAGAMNTEAFF
j_gene: TRBJ1-1
v_gene: TRBV4-2
d_gene: -
abundance: -

CDR3nt: TGTGCCAGCAGCCCGAATTATTATGAGCAGTTCTTC
CDR3aa: CASSPNYYEQFF
j_gene: TRBJ2-1
v_gene: TRBV2
d_gene: -
abundance: -

CDR3nt: TGTGCCAGCAGCCACACAAGGGCGGGAGGCCTCGAGACCCAGTACTTC
CDR3aa: CASSHTRAGGLETQYF
j_gene: TRBJ2-5
v_gene: TRBV7-9
d_gene: TRBD2
abundance: -

CDR3nt: TGTGCCTGGATTGCGGGAGCTCGTTACAATGAGCAGTTCTTC
CDR3aa: CAWIAGARYNEQFF
j_gene: TRBJ2-1
v_gene: TRBV30
d_gene: TRBD2
abundance: -

CDR3nt: TGTGCCAGCAGTGAAGCTAGCGGGAGCTCCTACGAGCAGTACTTC
CDR3aa: CASSEASGSSYEQYF
j_gene: TRBJ2-7
v_gene: TRBV6-1
d_gene: TRBD2
abundance: few

CDR3nt: TGTGCCAGCATGAGACAGGGGATTCAAGAGACCCAGTACTTC
CDR3aa: CASMRQGIQETQYF
j_gene: TRBJ2-5
v_gene: TRBV6-5
d_gene: TRBD1
abundance: -

CDR3nt: TGCGCCAGCAGCCCCAACAGCCACGAGCAGTACTTC
CDR3aa: CASSPNSHEQYF
j_gene: TRBJ2-7
v_gene: TRBV5-1
d_gene: -
abundance: -

CDR3nt: TGTGCCAGTAGTATTGAAAGAGCGGCAGATACGCAGTATTTT
CDR3aa: CASSIERAADTQYF
j_gene: TRBJ2-3
v_gene: TRBV19
d_gene: -
abundance: -

CDR3nt: TGTGCCATCAGTGATGGGAGGGGGAAGAATGAAAAACTGTTTTTT
CDR3aa: CAISDGRGKNEKLFF
j_gene: TRBJ1-4
v_gene: TRBV10-3
d_gene: -
abundance: once

CDR3nt: TGTGCCAGCTCACGACGACTAGCGGAATACAATGAGCAGTTCTTC
CDR3aa: CASSRRLAEYNEQFF
j_gene: TRBJ2-1
v_gene: TRBV18
d_gene: TRBD2
abundance: -

CDR3nt: TGTGCCAGCAGCTTACCTTCGAGCGGGAGGGCCAGCACCGGGGAGCTGTTTTTT
CDR3aa: CASSLPSSGRASTGELFF
j_gene: TRBJ2-2
v_gene: TRBV7-6
d_gene: TRBD2
abundance: -

CDR3nt: TGTGCCAGTAGTAACTCCCTGAGCGAGCAGTACTTC
CDR3aa: CASSNSLSEQYF
j_gene: TRBJ2-7
v_gene: TRBV19
d_gene: -
abundance: few

CDR3nt: TGTGCCAGCAGCCAAGCGACGGCTCTACCCTACGAGCAGTACTTC
CDR3aa: CASSQATALPYEQYF
j_gene: TRBJ2-7
v_gene: TRBV3-1/TRBV3-2
d_gene: -
abundance: -

CDR3nt: TGTGCCAGCAGCCAAGATTTAAGGCCTAGCGGGAACGATGAGCAGTTCTTC
CDR3aa: CASSQDLRPSGNDEQFF
j_gene: TRBJ2-1
v_gene: TRBV4-2
d_gene: TRBD2
abundance: once

CDR3nt: TGTGCCAGCTCACCACTTCCCCCGGGACAGGGGAGGGAGACCCAGTACTTC
CDR3aa: CASSPLPPGQGRETQYF
j_gene: TRBJ2-5
v_gene: TRBV18
d_gene: TRBD1
abundance: -

CDR3nt: TGCGCCAGCAGCCAGGGGTCGGGCGGGAGAACAGATACGCAGTATTTT
CDR3aa: CASSQGSGGRTDTQYF
j_gene: TRBJ2-3
v_gene: TRBV5-1
d_gene: -
abundance: -

CDR3nt: TGCGCCAGCACCAACCGGGACTCTTTGCGAGGCGAGCAGTACTTC
CDR3aa: CASTNRDSLRGEQYF
j_gene: TRBJ2-7
v_gene: TRBV5-1
d_gene: -
abundance: -

CDR3nt: TGTGCCAGCAGTCCTCACAGGGGGGGCTCCTACGAGCAGTACTTC
CDR3aa: CASSPHRGGSYEQYF
j_gene: TRBJ2-7
v_gene: TRBV28
d_gene: -
abundance: -

CDR3nt: TGCAGTGCTAGTCTCCAGCGGGGACTCAATGAGCAGTTCTTC
CDR3aa: CSASLQRGLNEQFF
j_gene: TRBJ2-1
v_gene: TRBV20-1
d_gene: TRBD2
abundance: few

CDR3nt: TGTGCCAGCAGTTACCGGACCGATGATGGCTACACCTTC
CDR3aa: CASSYRTDDGYTF
j_gene: TRBJ1-2
v_gene: TRBV2
d_gene: -
abundance: once

CDR3nt: TGTGCCAGCAGCTTGGGCCGGGAGACCCAGTACTTC
CDR3aa: CASSLGRETQYF
j_gene: TRBJ2-5
v_gene: TRBV5-5
d_gene: -
abundance: -

CDR3nt: TGTGCCAGCAGCCATGCCCAAGGACAGGGCGGCACTGAAGCTTTCTTT
CDR3aa: CASSHAQGQGGTEAFF
j_gene: TRBJ1-1
v_gene: TRBV14
d_gene: TRBD1
abundance: -

CDR3nt: TGTGCCAGCAGTTACGGACAGATTAAGCTGTACACTGAAGCTTTCTTT
CDR3aa: CASSYGQIKLYTEAFF
j_gene: TRBJ1-1
v_gene: TRBV6-5
d_gene: -
abundance: -

CDR3nt: TGTGCCAGCAGCTCGGGACAGGGATATCTAGAGACCCAGTACTTC
CDR3aa: CASSSGQGYLETQYF
j_gene: TRBJ2-5
v_gene: TRBV3-1/TRBV3-2
d_gene: TRBD1
abundance: -

CDR3nt: TGTGCCAGCAGTTGGACTAGCGTTCCTTACGAGCAGTACTTC
CDR3aa: CASSWTSVPYEQYF
j_gene: TRBJ2-7
v_gene: TRBV28
d_gene: TRBD2
abundance: -

CDR3nt: TGTGCCAGCAGCTTAGGCGGGAATGGAAACACCATATATTTT
CDR3aa: CASSLGGNGNTIYF
j_gene: TRBJ1-3
v_gene: TRBV7-8
d_gene: -
abundance: once

CDR3nt: TGTGCCAGCAGCCTCCGGGACTCCTACGAGCAGTACTTC
CDR3aa: CASSLRDSYEQYF
j_gene: TRBJ2-7
v_gene: TRBV7-9
d_gene: -
abundance: -